The 17 T cell receptor beta chains below come from one sample, sequenced in a study of blood T cells in healthy people across ages. A second PCR, run for about 7 to 11 cycles, used a sample-barcoded 5' primer plus a J-beta primer mix. TCRdb re-analysed the 5' RACE reads in MiXCR, keeping a single row per CDR3 protein. The sample lists some 1.7 million distinct CDR3 sequences, 28% seen once, with about 8% in the top ten. Material for sequencing was blood. All receptors derive from a woman aged 25 to 39 in good health.

This clonotype occurred a few times. The chain links TRBV7-2 to TRBJ2-3, with 15 bases aligning to TRBD2. The length of the CDR3 is 18 residues. Germline loops: CDR1 SGHTA, CDR2 FQGNSA. Trimming cost V 5 bases and J 0 bases; bases outside gene matches: 6. CDR3 sequence (DNA): TGTGCCAGCAGCCCACCGGGACTAGCGGGGGGAAGCACAGATACGCAGTATTTT. Translating gives CASSPPGLAGGSTDTQYF. Full variable domain (remainder filled in from reference TRBV7-2 and TRBJ2-3): GAGVSQSPSNKVTEKGKDVELRCDPISGHTALYWYRQSLGQGLEFLIYFQGNSAPDKSGLPSDRFSAERTGGSVSTLTIQRTQQEDSAVYLCASSPPGLAGGSTDTQYFGPGTRLTVL.

CDR3 nucleotides: TGCAGTGCTAGAAGACAGAGCCAAGAGACCCAGTACTTC. It encodes CSARRQSQETQYF. V usage is TRBV20-1 and J usage is TRBJ2-5; maybe TRBD1 (5 bases). The V and J ends lost 2 bases and 1 base respectively, with 8 bases between them. This CDR3 spans 13 amino acids. Germline values: CDR1 DFQATT, CDR2 SNEGSKA (reference sequence).

This clonotype was observed a few times. The CDR3 protein is CASSFLAGGGTPLADTQYF. The CDR3 nucleotides are TGTGCCAGCAGTTTTCTAGCGGGAGGTGGGACGCCCTTAGCGGATACGCAGTATTTT. The chain combines TRBV27 with TRBJ2-3; 11 nucleotides agree with TRBD2. The CDR3 length is 19 residues. V shed 3 bases, J shed 6 bases, and the junction held 17 bases outside the gene matches. Germline V gene data show CDR1 as MNHEY and CDR2 as SMNVEV (reference sequence).

This clonotype was seen a handful of times. Written as DNA, the CDR3 is TGTGCCAGCAGCGGTAACCGAGGGGAGCTGTTTTTT. This translates into CASSGNRGELFF. The chain couples TRBV21-1 to TRBJ2-2. TRBV21-1 is designated a pseudogene. The CDR3 totals 12 residues.

The rearrangement joins TRBV4-1 to TRBJ1-6; possible D gene TRBD1, 5 bases. The germline gives CDR1 MGHRA, CDR2 YSYEKL. V lost 1 base and J 9 bases, leaving 13 bases between the germline ends. The CDR3 sequence is 15 residues long. DNA for the CDR3: TGCGCCAGCAGCCAAGGTCAGGGCGGGAGTTCACCCCTCCACTTT. Translation gives CASSQGQGGSSPLHF.

This clonotype has ten or more counts. The rearrangement links TRBV6-1 to TRBJ1-5; D gene uncertain. V was pared by 2 bases and J by 3 bases, with 8 bases between. This CDR3 spans 14 amino acids. Germline V gene data show CDR1 as MNHNS and CDR2 as SASEGT. The CDR3 here is CASSESLYNQPQHF. For the CDR3, the DNA is TGTGCCAGCAGTGAATCTTTATACAATCAGCCCCAGCATTTT.

V usage is TRBV9 and J usage is TRBJ1-3, with a weak D call TRBD1 (5 bases). The germline V gene encodes CDR1 SGDLS and CDR2 YYNGEE. This CDR3 is 17 amino acids long. Trimming left V 3 bases short and J 3 bases short, with 19 bases between. The CDR3 here is CASSGQGGPDNGNTIYF. In DNA form, the CDR3 reads TGTGCCAGCAGCGGCCAGGGAGGTCCGGATAATGGAAACACCATATATTTT.

This clonotype was seen only a few times. This chain connects TRBV6-5 to TRBJ2-3; D uncertain. CDR3 length equals 13 residues. The V and J ends lost 6 bases and 2 bases respectively, with 9 bases between them. Per the germline V gene, CDR1 is MNHEY and CDR2 is SVGAGI. This chain's CDR3 is CASRRPITDTQYF. DNA of the CDR3: TGTGCCAGCAGGCGACCTATCACAGATACGCAGTATTTT.

On this clonotype: Because the CDR3 is missing its conserved closing phenylalanine or tryptophan, this is likely a read error. This chain joins TRBV7-8 and TRBJ2-5, with no clear D. The J call may be mistaken, given a closer DNA end match to TRBJ2-7. Per the germline V gene, CDR1 is SGHVS and CDR2 is FQNEAQ. There are 12 residues in the CDR3. The CDR3 here is CASSFTVAEQYC. CDR3 nucleotide sequence: TGTGCCAGCAGCTTCACAGTAGCCGAGCAGTACTGC.

Only a few counts were recorded for this clonotype. The V and J genes are TRBV5-5 and TRBJ1-1; D is unresolved. CDR1 and CDR2 from the germline V gene are SGHKS and YYEKEE (reference sequence). V was shortened by 0 bases and J by 0 bases, with 12 bases between the two germline ends. The CDR3 runs to 16 residues. CDR3 DNA: TGTGCCAGCAGCTTGGTGGTCAGCCTTATGAACACTGAAGCTTTCTTT. Protein: CASSLVVSLMNTEAFF.

In this sample, this clonotype turned up many times. This sequence joins TRBV4-3 and TRBJ2-7, with 7 bases fitting TRBD2. With 0 bases clipped from V and 6 bases from J, the junction kept 11 bases outside the gene matches. Germline CDR1 and CDR2: LGHNA and YSLEER. The CDR3 extends over 16 amino acids. Written as DNA, the CDR3 is TGCGCCAGCAGCCAAGATCTTAGGACTAGTCTCCGCGAGCAGTACTTC. It translates to CASSQDLRTSLREQYF.

In this sample, this clonotype turned up many times. This rearrangement joins TRBV20-1 to TRBJ2-7, with 9 bases aligning to TRBD1. After removal of 1 base from V and 0 bases from J, the junction contained 13 bases not matched to a gene. Germline values: CDR1 DFQATT, CDR2 SNEGSKA (reference sequence). The CDR3 totals 18 residues. The CDR3, as DNA: TGCAGTGCTAGAGTCCGGGACAGGGCTCGTAGGAGCTCCTACGAGCAGTACTTC. Translated, it gives CSARVRDRARRSSYEQYF.

This clonotype came up a few times. The V gene is TRBV20-1, the J gene TRBJ2-7; no clear D. This CDR3 comprises 15 residues. Germline V gives CDR1 DFQATT, CDR2 SNEGSKA (reference sequence). V lost 1 base and J lost 3, with 16 bases in between. CDR3 nucleotides: TGCAGTGCTAGAGTCGGAACGGCATGGGACTACGAGCAGTACTTC. It specifies CSARVGTAWDYEQYF.

This clonotype was seen repeatedly, ten times or more. The J gene is TRBJ2-5, the V gene TRBV5-1, with unresolved D. The CDR3 totals 15 residues. Germline V gives CDR1 SGHRS, CDR2 YFSETQ. V lost 2 bases, J lost 1 base, and 12 bases lay in between. The DNA of the CDR3 is TGCGCCAGCAGCTTAAGCAGTTACGCCCAAGAGACCCAGTACTTC. Its protein product is CASSLSSYAQETQYF.

J is TRBJ2-1 and V is TRBV28; D gene uncertain. Trimming cost V 7 bases and J 0 bases, with 13 bases left between them. The CDR3 is 15 amino acids. In germline, CDR1 is MDHEN, CDR2 SYDVKM. The DNA for the CDR3 is TGTGCCAGCAACCCGGACCGGAGCTCCTACAATGAGCAGTTCTTC. Translating it yields CASNPDRSSYNEQFF. The full variable domain, rest sourced from reference TRBV28 and TRBJ2-1, is DVKVTQSSRYLVKRTGEKVFLECVQDMDHENMFWYRQDPGLGLRLIYFSYDVKMKEKGDIPEGYSVSREKKERFSLILESASTNQTSMYLCASNPDRSSYNEQFFGPGTRLTVL.

There are a few counts of this clonotype. The V gene is TRBV5-5, the J gene TRBJ2-3; D is undetermined. The ends were cut back, 4 bases at V and 3 bases at J, with 12 bases in the middle. The CDR3 loop spans 14 amino acids. From germline, CDR1 is SGHKS and CDR2 YYEKEE (reference sequence). The CDR3 loop reads CASSAVSLTDTQYF. The CDR3 coding sequence is TGTGCCAGCAGCGCCGTTAGTTTGACAGATACGCAGTATTTT.

The rearrangement links TRBV7-9 to TRBJ1-2, with 11 bases aligning to TRBD1. There are 14 residues in the CDR3. V dropped 3 bases and J dropped 10; count of bases not matched to a gene: 7. CDR1 SEHNR and CDR2 FQNEAQ come from the germline V gene (reference sequence). The CDR3 loop reads CASSLTDRGRDYTF. CDR3 in DNA: TGTGCCAGCAGCTTGACGGACAGGGGGCGTGACTACACCTTC.